This T cell receptor (beta chain) is from a study of beta chain features in type 1 diabetes. For the study at large: On cell yields, gender and age, patients and healthy donors were similar. All samples together contributed 85 million to 120 million sorted cells for examination.

Germline V gives CDR1 SGHVS, CDR2 FQNEAQ. With 8 bases removed from V and 0 bases from J, the gap between germline ends came to 10 bases. CDR3 length equals 13 residues. Expressed TCRB transcripts were sequenced, since all the RNA that had been isolated was reverse transcribed. Sequenced by immunoSEQ multiplex PCR; TCRdb stores in-frame clones only, minus some. The table records 95,000 to 150,000 clones, roughly 15% of them present only once. Study-wide results and limits: Within the patient group, naive, central memory and Treg TCRB repertoires appeared more similar to each other than within healthy donors. The study found moderately but significantly shorter TCRB CDR3s in all four CD4+ subsets of Type 1 diabetes patients.

This clone was found a few times. The antigen is undetermined. V usage is TRBV7-8 and J usage is TRBJ2-5, with D maybe TRBD1 (6 bases). The receptor's source is a man aged 30 to 39 with type 1 diabetes. The sample taken for sequencing was central memory CD4+ T cells from blood. The CDR3 sequence: CASARGDQETQYF. DNA for the CDR3: TGTGCCAGCGCCAGGGGAGACCAAGAGACCCAGTACTTC.